This T cell receptor (beta chain) emerged from a study of blood T cells in healthy people across ages. Drawing of peripheral blood yielded about 10 milliliters from each donor. The second PCR ran about 6 to 12 cycles with a sample-barcoded 5' primer and J-beta primers. Using its own MiXCR run on the 5' RACE reads, TCRdb lists one record per CDR3 protein. The profile shows roughly 800,000 distinct CDR3 sequences, 20% to 30% of them singletons. This CDR3 is built from 19 residues. Germline V gene sequence: CDR1 MDHEN, CDR2 SYDVKM. V trimming: 1 base; J trimming: 4 bases; junction bases outside the gene matches: 10. The data were also submitted as part of a second study, on T cells of mothers and their children.

This TCR came from a boy younger than 18 in good health. Sequencing was carried out using blood. This chain connects TRBV28 to TRBJ2-6, with TRBD1 matching over 10 bases. CDR3 sequence (DNA): TGTGCCAGCAGTTTATCCGGGACAGGGGTATCGGGCGGGGCCAACGTCCTGACTTTC. Its translation is CASSLSGTGVSGGANVLTF.